This TCR beta chain was recorded in a study of cytomegalovirus exposure and HLA in healthy donors. V was clipped by 5 bases and J by 6 bases; unmatched bases: 6. The CDR3 sequence is 14 residues long. From germline, CDR1 is MNHEY and CDR2 SVGAGI. With 60 Vbeta and 13 Jbeta primers, the PCR was carried out. TCRdb's table, derived via immunoSEQ multiplex PCR, lists solely in-frame clones and lacks some. The data contain 150,000 to 190,000 clones, about 80% of them seen just once; the ten biggest clones take up approximately 6.3%. Sample: PBMCs. The TCR comes from a woman in her fifties or sixties in good health and CMV-seropositive. V usage is TRBV6-5 and J usage is TRBJ1-1; 10 bases are a match to TRBD1. The CDR3 DNA reads as TGTGCCAGCAGTCGGGACAGGGGTATTGCTGAAGCTTTCTTT. This sequence encodes CASSRDRGIAEAFF.